Shown below are 4 T cell receptor beta chains from a single sample sequenced in a study of cytomegalovirus exposure and HLA in healthy donors. The data were produced by immunoSEQ multiplex PCR, yet TCRdb's version contains in-frame clones alone and is incomplete. Of some 200,000 clones listed, more than 65% are singletons. Specimen: PBMCs. Receptors originate from a woman in her 30s in good health and CMV-seropositive.

This chain joins TRBV6-1 and TRBJ2-1; TRBD1 is a possible D gene (5 bases). Trimming stripped 5 bases from V and 5 bases from J, with 13 bases between. In germline, CDR1 is MNHNS, CDR2 SASEGT. The CDR3 consists of 14 residues. The CDR3 sequence: CASSSHLGDNEQFF. DNA of the CDR3: TGTGCCAGCAGTTCCCACCTAGGGGACAATGAGCAGTTCTTC.

The V and J genes are TRBV2 and TRBJ2-3; the D gene is possibly TRBD2 (6 bases). There are 14 residues in the CDR3. V lost 8 bases to trimming and J lost 0 bases, with 12 bases between them. Germline-derived CDR1 and CDR2 are SNHLY and FYNNEI. This CDR3 is CASVSGASTDTQYF. CDR3 in DNA: TGTGCCAGCGTTAGCGGAGCTAGCACAGATACGCAGTATTTT.

The chain joins TRBV19 to TRBJ2-5, with D perhaps TRBD1 (6 bases). The CDR3 sequence is 17 residues long. V was pared by 1 base and J by 5 bases, with 20 bases between. Germline V lookup: CDR1 LNHDA, CDR2 SQIVND (reference sequence). CDR3 DNA: TGTGCCAGTAGTATAGGACAGGATTTGAAGGGGTACGAGACCCAGTACTTC. Its translation is CASSIGQDLKGYETQYF.

This chain connects TRBV29-1 to TRBJ1-5; D is undetermined. This CDR3 comprises 14 residues. The V gene's germline CDR1 is SQVTM and CDR2 ANQGSEA. The V gene lost 5 bases and the J gene lost 7 bases, with 18 bases spanning the gap. Here the CDR3 reads CSVKISGEEQPQHF. The CDR3, as DNA: TGCAGCGTTAAAATCTCTGGGGAGGAACAGCCCCAGCATTTT.